The entry below describes one T cell receptor beta chain. Combining a sample-barcoded 5' primer with a J-beta primer mix, a second PCR ran for about 7 to 11 cycles. TCRdb used MiXCR to reprocess the 5' RACE reads, holding one entry per CDR3 protein. The sample carries more than 900,000 distinct CDR3 sequences, around 25% recorded once. The data were taken from a study of blood T cells in healthy people across ages. The data were also submitted as part of a second study, on T cells of mothers and their children. That publication notes: Each mother yielded more than 10 million TCR beta CDR3 reads. Each child yielded a few million reads.

Sequenced material: blood. The source is a girl aged 2 to 9 in good health.

The CDR3 spells CASSWWNLGDRSSYNEQFF. In nucleotides, the CDR3 is TGTGCCAGCAGTTGGTGGAATTTGGGAGACAGAAGCTCCTACAATGAGCAGTTCTTC. The rearrangement links TRBV12-3 or TRBV12-4 to TRBJ2-1; possibly TRBD1 or TRBD2 for D (5 bases each). The CDR3 has 19 residues. V lost 4 bases to trimming and J lost 0 bases, with 22 bases between them.